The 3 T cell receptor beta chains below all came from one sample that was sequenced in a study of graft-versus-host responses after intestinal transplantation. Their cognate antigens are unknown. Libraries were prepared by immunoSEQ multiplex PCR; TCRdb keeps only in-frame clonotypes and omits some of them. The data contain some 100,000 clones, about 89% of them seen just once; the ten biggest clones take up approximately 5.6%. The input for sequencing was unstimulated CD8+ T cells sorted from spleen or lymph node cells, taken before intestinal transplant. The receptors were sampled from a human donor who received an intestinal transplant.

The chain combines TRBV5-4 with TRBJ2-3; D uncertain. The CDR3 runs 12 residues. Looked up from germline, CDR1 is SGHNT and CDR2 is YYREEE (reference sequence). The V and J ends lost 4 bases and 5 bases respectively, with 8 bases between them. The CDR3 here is CASSNPGDTQYF. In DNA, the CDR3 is TGTGCCAGCAGCAATCCCGGAGATACGCAGTATTTT.

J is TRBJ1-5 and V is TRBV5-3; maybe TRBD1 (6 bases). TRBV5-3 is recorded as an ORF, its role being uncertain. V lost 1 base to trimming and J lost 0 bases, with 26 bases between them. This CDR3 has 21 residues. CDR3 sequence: CARSLRLTDTTGLNSNQPQHF. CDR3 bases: TGTGCCAGAAGCTTGCGACTTACCGACACGACAGGACTGAATAGCAATCAGCCCCAGCATTTT.

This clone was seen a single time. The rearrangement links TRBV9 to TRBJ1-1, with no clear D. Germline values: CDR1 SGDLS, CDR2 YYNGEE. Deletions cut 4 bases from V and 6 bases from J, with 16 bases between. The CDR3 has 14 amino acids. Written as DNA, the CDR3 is TGTGCCAGCAGCAACACCGACGGTTTCGCTGAAGCTTTCTTT. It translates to CASSNTDGFAEAFF.